This T cell receptor beta chain comes out of a study of blood T cell repertoires in COVID-19. Using immunoSEQ multiplex PCR, the repertoire was profiled, and TCRdb retains in-frame clones only, with some absent. The sample has tens of thousands of clones, more than 75% seen once. The CDR3 totals 14 residues. Germline V gene data show CDR1 as SGHDN and CDR2 as FVKESK. V lost 4 bases and J lost 4; bases outside the gene matches: 5. The receptor comes from an elderly woman with acute or convalescent COVID-19. The sequencing sample was made of peripheral blood. The rearrangement joins TRBV14 to TRBJ2-5; 8 positions match TRBD2. Written as DNA, the CDR3 is TGTGCCAGCAGCCCCAAGCGGGAGTTAGAGACCCAGTACTTC. Translation: CASSPKRELETQYF. Based on the CDR3 plus reference TRBV14 and TRBJ2-5, the full variable domain is EAGVTQFPSHSVIEKGQTVTLRCDPISGHDNLYWYRRVMGKEIKFLLHFVKESKQDESGMPNNRFLAERTGGTYSTLKVQPAELEDSGVYFCASSPKRELETQYFGPGTRLLVL.